The present entry profiles one T cell receptor (beta chain) with its context. Its antigen is undetermined. The data stem from a study of blood T cells in healthy people across ages. General observations from the study: Not knowing donor CMV status may have confounded expanded clonotype changes.

Donor samples were obtained from healthy Caucasian individuals from Russia, aged 6 to 90. Researchers isolated at least 6.5 million PBMCs per sample. The germline CDR1 and CDR2 sequences are DFQATT and SNEGSKA (reference sequence). The CDR3 runs to 13 residues. V was cut by 6 bases and J by 2 bases, with 14 bases left in between. Combining a sample-barcoded 5' primer with a J-beta primer mix, a second PCR ran for 7 to 11 cycles. MiXCR was run by TCRdb on the 5' RACE reads, yielding one entry per CDR3 protein. The sample has fewer than 900,000 distinct CDR3 sequences; roughly 44% are singletons. This chain uses TRBV20-1 with TRBJ2-7; a weak D match, TRBD2 (5 bases). Sequenced sample: blood. The TCR comes from a woman aged 60-75 years in good health. CDR3: CSALSGRTYEQYF. DNA for the CDR3: TGCAGTGCCTTAAGCGGTAGAACCTACGAGCAGTACTTC.